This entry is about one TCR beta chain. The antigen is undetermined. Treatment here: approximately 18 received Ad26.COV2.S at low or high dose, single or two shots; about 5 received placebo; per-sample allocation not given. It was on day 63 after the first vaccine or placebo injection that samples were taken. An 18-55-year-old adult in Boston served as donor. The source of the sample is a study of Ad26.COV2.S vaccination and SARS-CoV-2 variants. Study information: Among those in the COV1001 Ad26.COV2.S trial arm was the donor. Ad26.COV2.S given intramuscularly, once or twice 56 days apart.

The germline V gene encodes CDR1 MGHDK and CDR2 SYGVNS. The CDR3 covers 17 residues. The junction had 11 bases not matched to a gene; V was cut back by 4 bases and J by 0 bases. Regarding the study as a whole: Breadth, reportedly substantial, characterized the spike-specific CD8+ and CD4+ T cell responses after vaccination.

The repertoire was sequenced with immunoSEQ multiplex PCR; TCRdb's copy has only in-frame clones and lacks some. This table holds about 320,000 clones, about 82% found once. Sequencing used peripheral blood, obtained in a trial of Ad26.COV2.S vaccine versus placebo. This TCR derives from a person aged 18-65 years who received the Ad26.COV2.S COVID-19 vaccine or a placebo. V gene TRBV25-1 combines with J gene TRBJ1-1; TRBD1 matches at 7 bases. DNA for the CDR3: TGTGCCAGCAGTGCTGACAGGGCAACCACTTTGAACACTGAAGCTTTCTTT. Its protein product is CASSADRATTLNTEAFF.